These 29 T cell receptor beta chains share one sample of origin, sequenced in a study of cytomegalovirus exposure and HLA in healthy donors. PCR employed 60 Vbeta and 13 Jbeta primers. Produced via immunoSEQ multiplex PCR; TCRdb's table is partial and in-frame only. The data show under 150,000 clones, roughly 78% seen once. Sequenced material: PBMCs. These receptors came from a man younger than 45 in good health and CMV-seronegative.

The rearrangement uses TRBV2 and TRBJ1-4; 7 positions match TRBD1. Germline values: CDR1 SNHLY, CDR2 FYNNEI. Trimming cost V 8 bases and J 0 bases; bases outside gene matches: 6. The length of the CDR3 is 15 residues. The CDR3: CASGGQEPTNEKLFF. CDR3 in DNA: TGTGCCAGCGGAGGACAGGAGCCAACTAATGAAAAACTGTTTTTT.

This clone was seen only once. This rearrangement joins TRBV27 to TRBJ2-1, with TRBD2 identical over 8 bases. Germline values: CDR1 MNHEY, CDR2 SMNVEV (reference sequence). The CDR3 has 16 amino acids. J lost 2 bases, V lost 4 bases, and 7 bases had no gene match. The CDR3 region is CASSSITSGPYNEQFF. DNA of the CDR3: TGTGCCAGCAGTTCCATAACTAGCGGACCCTACAATGAGCAGTTCTTC.

This sequence joins TRBV28 and TRBJ2-1; D may be TRBD2 (5 bases). V lost 6 bases to trimming and J lost 8 bases, with 14 bases between them. CDR3 size: 13 residues. Germline V gene data show CDR1 as MDHEN and CDR2 as SYDVKM. The CDR3 DNA sequence: TGTGCCAGCAGCCGGAGGTTACTCCATGAGCAGTTCTTC. Its protein product is CASSRRLLHEQFF.

The chain joins TRBV7-9 to TRBJ2-7; 9 bases fit TRBD2. The CDR3 contains 15 residues. CDR1 SEHNR and CDR2 FQNEAQ come from the germline V gene (reference sequence). With 1 base clipped from V and 3 bases from J, the junction kept 4 bases outside the gene matches. The CDR3 DNA follows: TGTGCCAGCAGCTTAGGACTAGCGGACTACTACGAGCAGTACTTC. Protein sequence: CASSLGLADYYEQYF.

J is TRBJ2-1 and V is TRBV21-1; the table's D call of TRBD2 was not tested on the DNA. TRBV21-1 is flagged as a pseudogene. The CDR3 consists of 14 residues. CDR3 nucleotides: TGTGCCGTGGGGACTAGCGGGAGATTGGGTGAGCAGTTCTTC. Translated, it gives CAVGTSGRLGEQFF.

Only a few counts were recorded for this clone. The gene calls are TRBV7-2 and TRBJ2-7, with 13 nucleotides matching TRBD2. J lost 6 bases, V lost 5 bases, and 7 bases had no gene match. The CDR3 sequence is 15 residues long. Germline V gene lookup returns CDR1 SGHTA and CDR2 FQGNSA. The CDR3 region has the DNA TGTGCCAGCAGCGAAACTAGCGGGAGGGCCGGCGAGCAGTACTTC. Protein: CASSETSGRAGEQYF.

The genes are TRBV7-9 and TRBJ2-7, with 7 bases lining up with TRBD1. The ends lost 7 bases at V and 2 bases at J; junction bases unmatched: 11. Germline V CDR1 and CDR2: SEHNR, FQNEAQ (reference sequence). This CDR3 spans 15 amino acids. CDR3 in DNA: TGTGCCAGCACCCCTCCGGAAGGGGGCCCCTACGAGCAGTACTTC. The encoded protein is CASTPPEGGPYEQYF.

The chain combines TRBV10-3 with TRBJ2-5, with D perhaps matching TRBD1 (7 bases). This CDR3 is 14 amino acids long. The germline gives CDR1 ENHRY, CDR2 SYGVKD. The V gene lost 9 bases and the J gene lost 3 bases, with 17 bases spanning the gap. The CDR3 loop reads CAIAQGGQKETQYF. The CDR3 DNA reads as TGTGCCATAGCGCAGGGGGGACAAAAAGAGACCCAGTACTTC.

This clone was detected only a few times. This rearrangement joins TRBV4-3 to TRBJ1-4; D gene uncertain. V was clipped by 1 base and J by 7 bases, with 10 bases between them. From germline, CDR1 is LGHNA and CDR2 YSLEER. The CDR3 sequence is 14 residues long. CDR3 in amino acids: CASSQGRASEKLFF. CDR3 in DNA: TGCGCCAGCAGCCAAGGGAGGGCTAGTGAAAAACTGTTTTTT.

The V and J genes are TRBV29-1 and TRBJ1-5; tentative D call: TRBD1 (5 bases). CDR1 is SQVTM and CDR2 is ANQGSEA in the germline V gene. V was clipped by 6 bases and J by 2 bases, with 17 bases between them. The CDR3 contains 15 residues. The chain's CDR3 is CSVFRSRVGNQPQHF. The CDR3 DNA reads TGCAGCGTATTCAGAAGCAGGGTTGGCAATCAGCCCCAGCATTTT.

This sequence joins TRBV9 and TRBJ1-1, with 8 bases lining up with TRBD1. The CDR3 consists of 15 residues. Trimming took 3 bases from V and 6 from J; bases not matched to a gene: 10. The V gene's germline CDR1 is SGDLS and CDR2 YYNGEE. In nucleotides, the CDR3 is TGTGCCAGCAGCGCCTCAGGGGGCGCGGCGGCTGAAGCTTTCTTT. This gives the protein CASSASGGAAAEAFF.

DNA of the CDR3: TGTGCCAGCAGTTTCCCTAGCGGGTATACGCAGTATTTT. Encoded protein: CASSFPSGYTQYF. V gene TRBV28 combines with J gene TRBJ2-3; 8 nucleotides agree with TRBD2. The V and J ends lost 3 bases and 7 bases, in that order; junction bases with no gene match: 3. CDR1 and CDR2 from the germline V gene are MDHEN and SYDVKM. The CDR3 is 13 amino acids.

A few counts support this clone. The rearrangement joins TRBV9 to TRBJ2-1; a possible D gene is TRBD2 (5 bases). The germline V and J ends were trimmed by 1 base and 4 bases, with 12 bases remaining between them. The CDR3 loop spans 15 amino acids. CDR1 is SGDLS, CDR2 YYNGEE, per germline. The CDR3 nucleotides are TGTGCCAGCAGCGTAAACGGCGGGCAGTACAATGAGCAGTTCTTC. Protein sequence: CASSVNGGQYNEQFF.

Of note for this clone: A junction end diverges from the germline sequence, so it may reflect a read error. The chain uses TRBV19 and TRBJ1-2, with 10 nucleotides matching TRBD1. CDR1 and CDR2 from the germline V gene are LNHDA and SQIVND (reference sequence). The CDR3 spans 18 residues. CDR3 protein: CACSILGTGVLRLYGYTF. The DNA of the CDR3 is TGTGCCTGTAGTATTCTTGGGACAGGGGTCCTCCGGCTCTATGGCTACACCTTC.

This chain joins TRBV14 and TRBJ2-7; TRBD1 is a possible D gene (6 bases). The germline V and J ends were trimmed by 6 bases and 0 bases, with 15 bases remaining between them. Germline V gene data show CDR1 as SGHDN and CDR2 as FVKESK. The CDR3 is 15 amino acids. The CDR3 coding sequence is TGTGCCAGCAGTCCCCGGGACATTAGCTCCTACGAGCAGTACTTC. Translation gives CASSPRDISSYEQYF.

The chain is built from TRBV15 and TRBJ2-1, with TRBD2 identical over 8 bases. The CDR3 has 17 amino acids. The V segment lost 0 bases and the J segment 3 bases; nucleotides outside the gene matches: 7. Germline loops: CDR1 LNHNV, CDR2 YYDKDF (reference sequence). CDR3 nucleotides: TGTGCCACCAGCAGAGATATGCCTAGCGGGTTCTACAATGAGCAGTTCTTC. As protein: CATSRDMPSGFYNEQFF.

This clone was found once. J is TRBJ1-2 and V is TRBV27; 7 bases match TRBD1. This CDR3 has 13 residues. V lost 5 bases to trimming and J lost 8 bases; unmatched junction nucleotides: 8. Germline CDR1 MNHEY, CDR2 SMNVEV (reference sequence). CDR3 loop: CASSPTGVRGYTF. CDR3 DNA sequence: TGTGCCAGCAGTCCTACAGGGGTTCGAGGCTACACCTTC.

A single count supports this clone. The chain is built from TRBV5-1 and TRBJ1-5; tentatively, D is TRBD1 (5 bases). This CDR3 comprises 16 residues. The germline V gene has CDR1 SGHRS and CDR2 YFSETQ. V was shortened by 4 bases and J by 8 bases, with 22 bases between the two germline ends. CDR3 sequence: CASSLGGVGGSEPQHF. The DNA for the CDR3 is TGCGCCAGCAGCCTCGGAGGGGTCGGGGGGTCTGAGCCCCAGCATTTT.

The V gene is TRBV27, the J gene TRBJ2-3, with 8 bases that match TRBD1. With 6 bases clipped from V and 8 bases from J, the junction kept 7 bases outside the gene matches. CDR1 and CDR2 (germline): MNHEY, SMNVEV (reference sequence). The CDR3 length is 13 residues. CDR3 in amino acids: CASSVTDRGTQYF. As DNA, the CDR3 is TGTGCCAGCAGCGTAACTGACAGGGGTACGCAGTATTTT.

This chain uses TRBV29-1 with TRBJ1-2; TRBD1 agrees at 10 bases. The CDR3 runs 14 residues. Germline V lookup: CDR1 SQVTM, CDR2 ANQGSEA. The V segment lost 2 bases and the J segment 4 bases; nucleotides outside the gene matches: 4. CDR3 sequence (DNA): TGCAGCGTTGAACCTTGGACAGGGGGCTATGGCTACACCTTC. Amino acids: CSVEPWTGGYGYTF.

This clone was recorded once. This sequence joins TRBV28 and TRBJ2-7, with 8 bases fitting TRBD2. The V gene's germline CDR1 is MDHEN and CDR2 SYDVKM. The CDR3 is 14 amino acids. J was trimmed by 6 bases and V by 1 base; bases with no gene match: 5. CDR3 bases: TGTGCCAGCAGTTTATCCCCGGGAGGGTGCGAGCAGTACTTC. Translation: CASSLSPGGCEQYF.

The rearrangement joins TRBV30 to TRBJ1-5; 11 bases line up with TRBD1. Germline V CDR1 and CDR2: GTSNPN, SVGIG (reference sequence). V shed 2 bases, J shed 7 bases, and the junction held 10 bases outside the gene matches. The CDR3 runs 16 residues. The DNA for the CDR3 is TGTGCCTGGAGTAATGGAAGGACAGGGGGCCGGCAGCCCCAGCATTTT. Its translation: CAWSNGRTGGRQPQHF.

Of note for this clone: One end of the junction varies from germline; a read error may be responsible. This CDR3 reads CASSRRDINQPQNF. As DNA, the CDR3 is TGTGCCAGCAGTCGCCGGGACATCAATCAGCCCCAGAATTTT. This chain links TRBV6-5 with TRBJ1-5; maybe TRBD1 (6 bases). The CDR3 is 14 amino acids. Germline V CDR1 and CDR2: MNHEY, SVGAGI.

This clone was counted once. The rearrangement uses TRBV7-9 and TRBJ2-1; maybe TRBD1 (6 bases). The CDR3 consists of 13 residues. Trimming removed 6 bases at V and 4 bases at J, with 10 bases between. Germline V gene sequence: CDR1 SEHNR, CDR2 FQNEAQ (reference sequence). The CDR3, as DNA: TGTGCCAGCAGATCAGACAGGTACAATGAGCAGTTCTTC. This translates into CASRSDRYNEQFF.

This chain connects TRBV28 to TRBJ2-2; D not certain. In germline, CDR1 is MDHEN, CDR2 SYDVKM. The CDR3 totals 14 residues. The V end was cut by 3 bases, the J end by 0 bases, with 5 bases between. CDR3 DNA: TGTGCCAGCAGTTTGGCAGCGAACACCGGGGAGCTGTTTTTT. Protein sequence: CASSLAANTGELFF.

The chain uses TRBV7-8 and TRBJ2-2; D is possibly TRBD2 (6 bases). CDR1 is SGHVS and CDR2 is FQNEAQ in the germline V gene. The CDR3 is made up of 15 amino acids. Trimming left V 3 bases short and J 1 base short, with 9 bases between. This CDR3 reads CASSFWDLNTGELFF. CDR3 sequence (DNA): TGTGCCAGCAGCTTTTGGGACTTGAACACCGGGGAGCTGTTTTTT. Using reference TRBV7-8 and TRBJ2-2 for the parts outside the CDR3, the full variable domain is GAGVSQSPRYKVAKRGQDVALRCDPISGHVSLFWYQQALGQGPEFLTYFQNEAQLDKSGLPSDRFFAERPEGSVSTLKIQRTQQEDSAVYLCASSFWDLNTGELFFGEGSRLTVL.

The chain is built from TRBV5-5 and TRBJ2-7; D is uncertain. There are 11 residues in the CDR3. V gave up 3 bases and J gave up 6 bases, with 7 bases separating them. In germline, CDR1 is SGHKS, CDR2 YYEKEE (reference sequence). The CDR3 DNA follows: TGTGCCAGCAGCTCCGTCCCCGAGCAGTACTTC. Translated, it gives CASSSVPEQYF.

The gene calls are TRBV19 and TRBJ2-3; possible D gene TRBD1, 6 bases. V lost 0 bases and J 1 base, leaving 14 bases between the germline ends. The CDR3 has 17 residues. Germline values: CDR1 LNHDA, CDR2 SQIVND (reference sequence). CDR3 residues: CASSIDPRDRRTDTQYF. The CDR3 nucleotides read TGTGCCAGTAGTATAGACCCTCGAGACAGGCGCACAGATACGCAGTATTTT.

The V call is TRBV7-9, the J call TRBJ1-2, with D perhaps matching TRBD1 (6 bases). CDR3 length equals 14 residues. Deletions cut 2 bases from V and 8 bases from J, with 15 bases between. In germline, CDR1 is SEHNR, CDR2 FQNEAQ (reference sequence). The CDR3 reads CASSLSTGGRGYTF. As DNA, the CDR3 is TGTGCCAGCAGCTTATCGACGGGGGGCCGGGGCTACACCTTC. Complete variable domain (other parts from reference TRBV7-9 and TRBJ1-2): DTGVSQNPRHKITKRGQNVTFRCDPISEHNRLYWYRQTLGQGPEFLTYFQNEAQLEKSRLLSDRFSAERPKGSFSTLEIQRTEQGDSAMYLCASSLSTGGRGYTFGSGTRLTVV.